Below, 19 T cell receptor beta chains from the same sample are listed, as sequenced in a study of cytotoxic CD8 clonotypes in ibrutinib-treated CLL. Repertoires were generated with immunoSEQ multiplex PCR, while TCRdb's copy carries only in-frame clones and drops some. The sample carries about 39,000 clones, approximately 67% recorded once. The input for sequencing was PBMCs, taken at disease progression, from a patient treated with ibrutinib. The receptors were gathered from a human donor with chronic lymphocytic leukemia.

The J gene is TRBJ2-5, the V gene TRBV4-2, with D tentatively TRBD2 (6 bases). This CDR3 is built from 14 residues. In germline, CDR1 is LGHNA, CDR2 YNFKEQ. The V and J ends lost 0 bases and 7 bases respectively, with 12 bases between them. CDR3 amino acids: CASSQERRDGTQYF. CDR3 DNA sequence: TGTGCCAGCAGCCAAGAGAGGCGGGACGGGACCCAGTACTTC.

CDR3 nucleotide sequence: TGTGCCAGCAGCCAAGCAATGCCTCCAACGGAGCAGTACTTC. Translated, it gives CASSQAMPPTEQYF. The chain uses TRBV14 and TRBJ2-7, with D hard to call. The V gene's germline CDR1 is SGHDN and CDR2 FVKESK. The CDR3 loop spans 14 amino acids. V lost 1 base, J lost 7 bases, and 14 bases lay in between.

The J gene is TRBJ2-1, the V gene TRBV11-2; no clear D. Germline V gives CDR1 SGHAT, CDR2 FQNNGV. The CDR3 loop spans 13 amino acids. V was pared by 9 bases and J by 2 bases, with 11 bases between. The CDR3 DNA sequence: TGTGCCAGTAGAGACATTCCCTACAATGAGCAGTTCTTC. Translation gives CASRDIPYNEQFF. The full variable domain, in which reference TRBV11-2 and TRBJ2-1 provide the parts outside the CDR3, is EAGVAQSPRYKIIEKRQSVAFWCNPISGHATLYWYQQILGQGPKLLIQFQNNGVVDDSQLPKDRFSAERLKGVDSTLKIQPAKLEDSAVYLCASRDIPYNEQFFGPGTRLTVL.

This clone has only a few counts. The J gene is TRBJ1-6, the V gene TRBV7-2; D remains unclear. The CDR3 sequence is 13 residues long. V dropped 3 bases and J dropped 6 bases, with 6 bases sitting between them. Germline values: CDR1 SGHTA, CDR2 FQGNSA. The CDR3 protein is CASSLKVNSPLHF. The DNA for the CDR3 is TGTGCCAGCAGCTTGAAAGTTAATTCACCCCTCCACTTT.

This clone showed up just a few times. The rearrangement links TRBV4-1 to TRBJ2-7, with D possibly matching TRBD1 (6 bases). This CDR3 is built from 14 residues. The V end was cut by 1 base, the J end by 4 bases, with 11 bases between. Germline CDR1 reads MGHRA; CDR2 reads YSYEKL. The CDR3 here is CASSQVGRGYEQYF. Here the CDR3 DNA reads TGCGCCAGCAGCCAAGTGGGCAGGGGATACGAGCAGTACTTC.

This clone has only one observation. The chain recombines TRBV10-3 with TRBJ2-4; no firm D call. The CDR3 consists of 13 residues. V lost 6 bases to trimming and J lost 1 base, with 7 bases between them. Germline CDR1 is ENHRY and CDR2 is SYGVKD. The CDR3 region has the DNA TGTGCCATCAGCGAGGCGGCCAAAAACATTCAGTACTTC. Amino acid sequence: CAISEAAKNIQYF.

This clone was recorded only once. The sample contains more than one DNA sequence encoding this CDR3. This chain joins TRBV6-1 and TRBJ1-5; no clear D. The CDR3 loop spans 13 amino acids. Between the trimmed V and J ends, which lost 1 base and 4 bases, there was a span of 5 bases. Germline V gene data show CDR1 as MNHNS and CDR2 as SASEGT. The CDR3 spells CASSEVLNQPQHF. CDR3 DNA: TGTGCCAGCAGTGAAGTACTTAATCAGCCCCAGCATTTT.

The chain is built from TRBV18 and TRBJ1-2, with a tentative D call TRBD1 (6 bases). The V gene lost 6 bases and the J gene lost 7 bases, with 18 bases spanning the gap. Germline loops: CDR1 KGHSH, CDR2 LQKENI. The CDR3 is 14 amino acids. The DNA of the CDR3 is TGTGCCAGCTCCGAGATACAGGGAACATCTGGCTACACCTTC. Its protein is CASSEIQGTSGYTF.

The CDR3 loop is CASSIVAGGQNTGELFF. The CDR3 bases are TGTGCCAGCAGCATAGTGGCAGGGGGCCAAAACACCGGGGAGCTGTTTTTT. V usage is TRBV7-2 and J usage is TRBJ2-2; 8 bases match TRBD1. Germline loops: CDR1 SGHTA, CDR2 FQGNSA. Trimming took 5 bases from V and 2 from J; bases not matched to a gene: 10. This CDR3 is 17 amino acids long.

This clone was detected only a few times. The rearrangement joins TRBV6-5 to TRBJ1-2; 9 bases are a match to TRBD1. Losses at the gene ends were 5 bases for V and 8 bases for J; bases not matched to a gene: 12. This CDR3 contains 15 residues. Germline-derived CDR1 and CDR2 are MNHEY and SVGAGI. The CDR3 protein is CASSLTGGILEGYTF. In DNA form, the CDR3 reads TGTGCCAGCAGTCTAACAGGGGGCATCCTCGAAGGCTACACCTTC.

As to this clone: Other DNA sequences in this sample translate to the same CDR3. This chain uses TRBV5-1 with TRBJ2-7, with 9 nucleotides matching TRBD2. The CDR3 consists of 15 residues. Germline V gives CDR1 SGHRS, CDR2 YFSETQ. V trimming: 1 base; J trimming: 2 bases; junction bases outside the gene matches: 4. Here the CDR3 reads CASSLKLAGTYEQYF. The CDR3 nucleotides are TGCGCCAGCAGCTTGAAGCTAGCGGGAACCTACGAGCAGTACTTC.

There are a few counts of this clone. CDR3: CASSGRTTSGYTF. CDR3 DNA sequence: TGTGCCAGCAGTGGTCGGACAACTTCTGGCTACACCTTC. V and J are TRBV6-1 and TRBJ1-2, with D perhaps matching TRBD1 (5 bases). The V and J ends lost 4 bases and 7 bases respectively, with 13 bases between them. This CDR3 is built from 13 residues. CDR1 is MNHNS and CDR2 is SASEGT in the germline V gene.

The chain carries TRBV5-6 and TRBJ2-3; no clear D gene. Germline values: CDR1 SGHDT, CDR2 YYEEEE. V lost 4 bases and J 4 bases, leaving 7 bases between the germline ends. The CDR3 runs 12 residues. The CDR3 here is CASSPWADTQYF. In DNA form, the CDR3 reads TGTGCCAGCAGCCCTTGGGCAGATACGCAGTATTTT. The full variable domain, rest sourced from reference TRBV5-6 and TRBJ2-3, is DAGVTQSPTHLIKTRGQQVTLRCSPKSGHDTVSWYQQALGQGPQFIFQYYEEEERQRGNFPDRFSGHQFPNYSSELNVNALLLGDSALYLCASSPWADTQYFGPGTRLTVL.

The chain is built from TRBV11-3 and TRBJ2-1, with D maybe TRBD1 (6 bases). This CDR3 is 17 amino acids long. With 0 bases removed from V and 2 bases from J, the gap between germline ends came to 14 bases. The germline gives CDR1 SGHNT, CDR2 YENEEA. CDR3 DNA sequence: TGTGCCAGCAGCTTAGATACCGGGACATCCGCCTACAATGAGCAGTTCTTC. Its translation is CASSLDTGTSAYNEQFF. The variable domain in full, with the rest retrieved from reference TRBV11-3 and TRBJ2-1, is EAGVVQSPRYKIIEKKQPVAFWCNPISGHNTLYWYLQNLGQGPELLIRYENEEAVDDSQLPKDRFSAERLKGVDSTLKIQPAELGDSAVYLCASSLDTGTSAYNEQFFGPGTRLTVL.

V usage is TRBV4-3 and J usage is TRBJ2-1, with 10 bases lining up with TRBD2. The CDR3 has 15 amino acids. CDR1 and CDR2 from the germline V gene are LGHNA and YSLEER. Trimming cost V 2 bases and J 4 bases; bases outside gene matches: 2. CDR3 sequence reads: CASSQRLAGYNEQFF. CDR3 nucleotide sequence: TGCGCCAGCAGCCAACGACTAGCGGGTTACAATGAGCAGTTCTTC.

The chain has TRBV25-1 and TRBJ1-2; D possibly corresponds to TRBD1 (5 bases). Germline CDR1 and CDR2: MGHDK and SYGVNS. V was clipped by 2 bases and J by 8 bases, with 12 bases between them. This CDR3 comprises 13 residues. CDR3 in DNA: TGTGCCAGCAGTGAAGCAGGGTTCCAAGGCTACACCTTC. This translates into CASSEAGFQGYTF.

This rearrangement joins TRBV6-1 to TRBJ2-2; D may be TRBD2 (5 bases). CDR1 and CDR2 from the germline V gene are MNHNS and SASEGT. Trimming took 2 bases from V and 0 from J, leaving 10 bases between them. CDR3 length equals 16 residues. CDR3 nucleotide sequence: TGTGCCAGCAGTGAAAAAAGCGGTGCGAACACCGGGGAGCTGTTTTTT. It specifies CASSEKSGANTGELFF.

The rearrangement joins TRBV21-1 to TRBJ1-2; TRBD1, the D gene given by the table, was not confirmed from the DNA. TRBV21-1 is labeled a pseudogene. The CDR3 extends over 17 amino acids. The chain's CDR3 is CASSKAPGTDSNYGYTF. The CDR3 nucleotides are TGTGCCAGCAGCAAAGCACCCGGGACAGATTCTAACTATGGCTACACCTTC.

The chain carries TRBV7-6 and TRBJ2-3; D remains unclear. The germline gives CDR1 SGHVS, CDR2 FNYEAQ. Trimming removed 5 bases from V and 6 bases from J, with 9 bases in between. This CDR3 has 12 residues. The CDR3 loop reads CASSTPQDTQYF. In DNA, the CDR3 is TGTGCCAGCAGCACGCCACAGGATACGCAGTATTTT.